One sample yielded the 19 T cell receptor beta chains listed below, sequenced in a study of PD-1 blockade in classical Hodgkin lymphoma. Each and every patient relapsed after autologous stem cell transplantation, and patients got differing brentuximab vedotin exposure. Isolation of CD4+ T cells from thawed PBMCs was performed by magnetic negative selection. TCRdb's table, derived via immunoSEQ multiplex PCR, lists solely in-frame clones and lacks some. The profile covers about 4,200 clones, with approximately 86% appearing a single time and over 0.9% taken by the ten largest. Sequenced material: CD4+ T cells from blood, taken at baseline. The source of these receptors is a human donor with classical Hodgkin lymphoma.

The gene calls are TRBV28 and TRBJ1-5, with 11 bases fitting TRBD1. Germline V lookup: CDR1 MDHEN, CDR2 SYDVKM. Unmatched junction bases numbered 17, after V lost 6 bases and J lost 4 bases. This CDR3 is built from 19 residues. This CDR3 reads CASSPPGTGGYLGNQPQHF. CDR3 coding DNA: TGTGCCAGCAGCCCACCTGGGACAGGGGGTTATTTAGGGAATCAGCCCCAGCATTTT. Supplemented by reference TRBV28 and TRBJ1-5, the full variable domain reads DVKVTQSSRYLVKRTGEKVFLECVQDMDHENMFWYRQDPGLGLRLIYFSYDVKMKEKGDIPEGYSVSREKKERFSLILESASTNQTSMYLCASSPPGTGGYLGNQPQHFGDGTRLSIL.

The chain has TRBV6-1 and TRBJ1-6; D remains unclear. CDR1 MNHNS and CDR2 SASEGT come from the germline V gene. V was cut by 4 bases and J by 4 bases, with 8 bases left in between. The CDR3 runs 14 residues. As DNA, the CDR3 is TGTGCCAGCAGTGCCGGGCCATATAATTCACCCCTCCACTTT. Protein: CASSAGPYNSPLHF.

The rearrangement joins TRBV28 to TRBJ2-7; TRBD1 matches 7 bases. With 4 bases clipped from V and 0 bases from J, the junction kept 6 bases outside the gene matches. The germline gives CDR1 MDHEN, CDR2 SYDVKM. The CDR3 totals 15 residues. The CDR3, as DNA: TGTGCCAGCAGTTCTGTGGGACAGAGCTCCTACGAGCAGTACTTC. Protein sequence: CASSSVGQSSYEQYF.

The rearrangement uses TRBV7-1 and TRBJ2-7; D assignment may be TRBD1 or TRBD2 (5 bases each). TRBV7-1 is identified as an open reading frame with a role that is uncertain. The CDR3 runs 15 residues. V lost 4 bases, J lost 7 bases, and 20 bases lay in between. The CDR3 spells CASSLHGAGLAEQYF. The CDR3 coding sequence is TGTGCCAGCAGCTTACACGGGGCCGGTCTCGCGGAGCAGTACTTC.

The rearrangement uses TRBV19 and TRBJ1-1; the D is unclear. Trimming removed 6 bases from V and 0 bases from J, with 8 bases in between. CDR1 is LNHDA, CDR2 SQIVND, per germline (reference sequence). The CDR3 spans 13 residues. The CDR3 is CASRSQVNTEAFF. The CDR3, as DNA: TGTGCCAGTAGAAGCCAGGTGAACACTGAAGCTTTCTTT.

V and J are TRBV6-1 and TRBJ1-2; no clear D gene. Germline V lookup: CDR1 MNHNS, CDR2 SASEGT. V lost 4 bases and J 4 bases, leaving 7 bases between the germline ends. This CDR3 region has 12 residues. In DNA, the CDR3 is TGTGCCAGCAGTGCTAACACCTATGGCTACACCTTC. It translates to CASSANTYGYTF.

The gene calls are TRBV14 and TRBJ2-1, with D hard to call. Germline V gives CDR1 SGHDN, CDR2 FVKESK. CDR3 length: 13 residues. V lost 0 bases to trimming and J lost 8 bases, with 8 bases between them. CDR3 in amino acids: CASSQDLRDEQFF. The CDR3 DNA follows: TGTGCCAGCAGCCAAGATTTGCGAGATGAGCAGTTCTTC. Filled out from reference TRBV14 and TRBJ2-1, the complete variable domain reads EAGVTQFPSHSVIEKGQTVTLRCDPISGHDNLYWYRRVMGKEIKFLLHFVKESKQDESGMPNNRFLAERTGGTYSTLKVQPAELEDSGVYFCASSQDLRDEQFFGPGTRLTVL.

The chain carries TRBV10-3 and TRBJ2-1, with D uncertain. V gave up 1 base and J gave up 3 bases, with 13 bases separating them. The CDR3 runs 16 residues. Germline V gives CDR1 ENHRY, CDR2 SYGVKD. The CDR3 region is CAISEYGVPLYNEQFF. CDR3 nucleotide sequence: TGTGCCATCAGTGAGTACGGCGTACCGCTCTACAATGAGCAGTTCTTC.

The chain links TRBV5-1 to TRBJ1-4; 9 bases are a match to TRBD1. The length of the CDR3 is 14 residues. The V gene's germline CDR1 is SGHRS and CDR2 YFSETQ. After removal of 4 bases from V and 5 bases from J, the junction contained 3 bases not matched to a gene. CDR3 DNA: TGCGCCAGCAGCGTGGGACAGGGCAATGAAAAACTGTTTTTT. Translating gives CASSVGQGNEKLFF. Full variable domain (remainder filled in from reference TRBV5-1 and TRBJ1-4): KAGVTQTPRYLIKTRGQQVTLSCSPISGHRSVSWYQQTPGQGLQFLFEYFSETQRNKGNFPGRFSGRQFSNSRSEMNVSTLELGDSALYLCASSVGQGNEKLFFGSGTQLSVL.

The CDR3: CASIWGTGSNTGELFF. CDR3 DNA: TGTGCCAGCATTTGGGGGACAGGGAGTAACACCGGGGAGCTGTTTTTT. The V gene is TRBV7-9, the J gene TRBJ2-2, with 9 bases matching TRBD1. From germline, CDR1 is SEHNR and CDR2 FQNEAQ (reference sequence). The CDR3 is 16 amino acids. Losses at the gene ends were 7 bases for V and 2 bases for J; bases not matched to a gene: 8.

The chain carries TRBV12-5 and TRBJ2-5, with D possibly TRBD2 on 6 matching bases. This CDR3 is built from 14 residues. Deletions cut 4 bases from V and 2 bases from J, with 11 bases between. Per germline, CDR1 LGHNT and CDR2 FRNRAP. The CDR3 region is CASGSQRVQETQYF. In DNA, the CDR3 is TGTGCTAGTGGTTCCCAGCGGGTTCAAGAGACCCAGTACTTC. The full variable domain, completed using reference TRBV12-5 and TRBJ2-5, is DARVTQTPRHKVTEMGQEVTMRCQPILGHNTVFWYRQTMMQGLELLAYFRNRAPLDDSGMPKDRFSAEMPDATLATLKIQPSEPRDSAVYFCASGSQRVQETQYFGPGTRLLVL.

The rearrangement joins TRBV5-1 to TRBJ1-4; 7 nucleotides agree with TRBD1. The CDR3 sequence is 15 residues long. Germline CDR1 SGHRS, CDR2 YFSETQ. V shed 7 bases, J shed 3 bases, and the junction held 9 bases outside the gene matches. The CDR3 here is CASSKGADANEKLFF. The CDR3 region has the DNA TGCGCCAGCTCCAAGGGGGCCGACGCTAATGAAAAACTGTTTTTT.

The chain is built from TRBV30 and TRBJ1-3; no clear D. In germline, CDR1 is GTSNPN, CDR2 SVGIG (reference sequence). The CDR3 consists of 13 residues. Trimming pared 8 bases from V and 4 bases from J, leaving 15 bases between. CDR3 sequence (DNA): TGTGCCCGTGGTGTGAATTTCGGAAACACCATATATTTT. As protein: CARGVNFGNTIYF.

This chain links TRBV9 with TRBJ2-1; the D is unclear. This CDR3 spans 13 amino acids. Per germline, CDR1 SGDLS and CDR2 YYNGEE. V lost 4 bases, J lost 7 bases, and 12 bases lay in between. The CDR3 DNA sequence: TGTGCCAGCAGCCCGCGTCTAGAAAATGAGCAGTTCTTC. Protein product: CASSPRLENEQFF.

The chain is built from TRBV7-8 and TRBJ1-1; 8 bases agree with TRBD1. Germline CDR1 and CDR2: SGHVS and FQNEAQ. V lost 1 base to trimming and J lost 0 bases; unmatched junction nucleotides: 4. The CDR3 sequence is 16 residues long. DNA of the CDR3: TGTGCCAGCAGCTTAGTACAGGGGGACATGAACACTGAAGCTTTCTTT. Its protein is CASSLVQGDMNTEAFF. Full variable domain (rest looked up from reference TRBV7-8 and TRBJ1-1): GAGVSQSPRYKVAKRGQDVALRCDPISGHVSLFWYQQALGQGPEFLTYFQNEAQLDKSGLPSDRFFAERPEGSVSTLKIQRTQQEDSAVYLCASSLVQGDMNTEAFFGQGTRLTVV.

This clone was counted between two and nine times. This chain connects TRBV19 to TRBJ2-2; D is possibly TRBD2 (5 bases). Trimming removed 7 bases at V and 8 bases at J, with 11 bases between. This CDR3 is built from 12 residues. Germline lookup yields CDR1 LNHDA and CDR2 SQIVND (reference sequence). As DNA, the CDR3 is TGTGCCAGTACACGGGAAATAGGGGAGCTGTTTTTT. Translation gives CASTREIGELFF.

A single count supports this clone. The DNA of the CDR3 is TGTGCCAGCAGTCGGATGACAGATACGCAGTATTTT. As protein: CASSRMTDTQYF. The chain couples TRBV6-6 to TRBJ2-3; D gene unclear. Germline assignment: CDR1 MNHNY and CDR2 SVGAGI (reference sequence). The CDR3 contains 12 residues. V was shortened by 5 bases and J by 3 bases, with 6 bases between the two germline ends.

This clone was recorded once. The chain combines TRBV28 with TRBJ2-2, with TRBD2 as a possible D gene (6 bases). Germline V gene data show CDR1 as MDHEN and CDR2 as SYDVKM. V was cut by 6 bases and J by 4 bases, with 15 bases left in between. This CDR3 is built from 15 residues. CDR3 coding DNA: TGTGCCAGCAGACCACCGGGACTTTCCACCGGGGAGCTGTTTTTT. It yields the protein CASRPPGLSTGELFF.

This chain links TRBV6-5 with TRBJ2-1; perhaps D is TRBD1 or TRBD2 (5 bases each). Trimming left V 8 bases short and J 6 bases short, with 8 bases between. This CDR3 contains 11 residues. Germline CDR1 is MNHEY and CDR2 is SVGAGI. Written as DNA, the CDR3 is TGTGCCAGCGTGGGGGTCAATGAGCAGTTCTTC. Encoded protein: CASVGVNEQFF.